This TCR beta chain is from a study of blood T cells in healthy people across ages. For the second PCR, which ran for about 7 to 11 cycles, a sample-barcoded 5' primer and a J-beta primer mix were used. All cDNA molecules were each tagged by a template-switch adaptor with 12 random nucleotides. TCRdb ran MiXCR on the 5' RACE reads and lists one entry per CDR3 protein. The sample lists some 760,000 distinct CDR3 sequences; about 25% were seen once. CDR1 and CDR2 (germline): SQVTM, ANQGSEA. CDR3 length: 13 residues. Another study also made use of these data, one on T cells of mothers and their children.

The V gene is TRBV29-1, the J gene TRBJ2-5; D is perhaps TRBD1 or TRBD2 (7 bases each). The J call may be wrong; the DNA end is better matched by TRBJ2-7. Sequencing was done on a sample of blood. The receptor's source is a boy under 18 in good health. The CDR3 here is CSAGGGQSYEQYF. The CDR3 DNA is TGCAGCGCTGGCGGGGGACAGTCCTACGAGCAGTACTTC.